The clone carrying this TCR beta chain was seen ten or more times. Its antigen is unknown. The source of the sample is a study of identical twins. General study findings and limits: Among beta out-of-frame sequences, excess sharing between twins appeared weaker.

After template switching added a universal primer site, the resulting cDNA carried unique molecular identifiers. In TCRdb, the 5' RACE reads were re-called with MiXCR into one record per CDR3 protein. The profile shows 250,000 or so distinct CDR3 sequences, 6% to 8% of them singletons. The J segment lost 2 bases and the V segment lost 0 bases, leaving 6 bases of the junction unmatched. The CDR3 sequence is 17 residues long. The germline V gene encodes CDR1 MGHRA and CDR2 YSYEKL. These data were also filed under a second study, of yellow fever vaccine responses in identical twins.

The receptor's source is a woman aged 18-35 years in good health. The sample taken for sequencing was CD8+ T cells sorted from blood. The rearrangement links TRBV4-1 to TRBJ2-7; TRBD2 aligns across 11 bases. CDR3 in amino acids: CASSQEASGRRTYEQYF. CDR3 in DNA: TGCGCCAGCAGCCAAGAGGCTAGCGGGAGGAGAACCTACGAGCAGTACTTC.